These 29 T cell receptor beta chains were sequenced from one sample in a study of T cell changes during pregnancy in multiple sclerosis. Using immunoSEQ multiplex PCR, the repertoire was profiled, and TCRdb retains in-frame clones only, with some absent. The sample includes tens of thousands of clones, almost 95% of them seen just once. Here the sequenced sample was peripheral blood, taken before pregnancy. These receptors originate from a female donor with multiple sclerosis, enrolled in a pregnancy study.

The rearrangement joins TRBV6-6 to TRBJ1-2; TRBD1 is a possible D gene (5 bases). The germline V gene encodes CDR1 MNHNY and CDR2 SVGAGI (reference sequence). Trimming shortened V by 7 bases and J by 1 base, and 10 bases separated the two germline ends. The CDR3 runs 13 residues. CDR3 sequence reads: CASTPGNNYGYTF. CDR3 nucleotide sequence: TGTGCCAGCACTCCAGGGAATAACTATGGCTACACCTTC.

The V and J genes are TRBV6-6 and TRBJ1-1; 7 bases are shared with TRBD1. CDR1 and CDR2 (germline): MNHNY, SVGAGI (reference sequence). The CDR3 has 16 residues. V dropped 4 bases and J dropped 1; count of bases not matched to a gene: 9. The CDR3 DNA sequence: TGTGCCAGCAGTTCTTCCCCCGGGACAGAGAACACTGAAGCTTTCTTT. Encoded protein: CASSSSPGTENTEAFF.

Here the CDR3 reads CASSYSSGDQPQHF. The DNA of the CDR3 is TGTGCCAGCAGTTACTCTTCAGGGGACCAGCCCCAGCATTTT. The chain recombines TRBV6-5 with TRBJ1-5, with D perhaps matching TRBD1 (6 bases). V lost 0 bases and J lost 7, with 10 bases in between. The germline gives CDR1 MNHEY, CDR2 SVGAGI. The CDR3 length is 14 residues.

The count of this clone is one. J is TRBJ2-1 and V is TRBV9; unclear D gene. The CDR3 consists of 14 residues. V dropped 0 bases and J dropped 7 bases, with 11 bases sitting between them. Per germline, CDR1 SGDLS and CDR2 YYNGEE. This CDR3 is CASSVGVSSNEQFF. The CDR3 bases are TGTGCCAGCAGCGTAGGGGTTAGCTCAAATGAGCAGTTCTTC.

The chain combines TRBV18 with TRBJ1-1; possible D gene TRBD1, 6 bases. This CDR3 is built from 13 residues. V was shortened by 4 bases and J by 8 bases, with 14 bases between the two germline ends. Germline V CDR1 and CDR2: KGHSH, LQKENI. The CDR3 here is CASSLGQREEAFF. In DNA form, the CDR3 reads TGTGCCAGCTCACTTGGACAGCGGGAGGAAGCTTTCTTT.

This rearrangement joins TRBV19 to TRBJ1-5; D not certain. The germline V gene has CDR1 LNHDA and CDR2 SQIVND (reference sequence). This CDR3 comprises 15 residues. Trimming took 3 bases from V and 0 from J, leaving 9 bases between them. The CDR3 loop reads CASSISLSSNQPQHF. The CDR3 DNA sequence: TGTGCCAGTAGTATTTCACTATCTAGCAATCAGCCCCAGCATTTT.

J is TRBJ2-3 and V is TRBV15; 10 bases are a match to TRBD2. The CDR3 covers 17 residues. Per the germline V gene, CDR1 is LNHNV and CDR2 is YYDKDF (reference sequence). The junction had 3 bases not matched to a gene; V was cut back by 0 bases and J by 0 bases. DNA for the CDR3: TGTGCCACCAGCAGAGAGGCGACTAGCGGGAGCACAGATACGCAGTATTTT. Translating it yields CATSREATSGSTDTQYF.

The chain joins TRBV25-1 to TRBJ1-2; D perhaps matches TRBD1 (6 bases). CDR1 and CDR2 (germline): MGHDK, SYGVNS. Trimming removed 1 base at V and 0 bases at J, with 9 bases between. This CDR3 spans 15 amino acids. The CDR3 DNA reads TGTGCCAGCAGTGAATCCAGGGGCGCTAACTATGGCTACACCTTC. Translating gives CASSESRGANYGYTF.

The chain is built from TRBV7-6 and TRBJ2-3; TRBD1 matches 12 bases. The CDR3 totals 15 residues. Germline CDR1 SGHVS, CDR2 FNYEAQ. V was clipped by 4 bases and J by 3 bases; unmatched bases: 2. CDR3 in DNA: TGTGCCAGCAGCTCGGGACAGGGGGCAACAGATACGCAGTATTTT. Its translation: CASSSGQGATDTQYF.

CDR3 in amino acids: CASSSSLAGPPHEQFF. The DNA of the CDR3 is TGTGCCAGCAGCTCCTCCCTAGCGGGGCCACCCCATGAGCAGTTCTTC. This chain connects TRBV7-4 to TRBJ2-1; TRBD2 aligns across 9 bases. The CDR3 consists of 16 residues. The germline gives CDR1 SGHVT, CDR2 SQSDAQ. With V trimmed by 4 bases and J by 8 bases, 12 bases remained unmatched.

V is TRBV27 and J is TRBJ2-7; the match to TRBD1 covers 10 bases. This CDR3 is 16 amino acids long. V lost 7 bases and J lost 2; bases outside the gene matches: 11. Germline V gives CDR1 MNHEY, CDR2 SMNVEV (reference sequence). The CDR3 DNA reads as TGTGCCAGCATACCTAGACAGGGGGCATATCCCTACGAGCAGTACTTC. This gives the protein CASIPRQGAYPYEQYF.

The chain joins TRBV18 to TRBJ2-1; TRBD2 matches at 10 bases. The CDR3 consists of 17 residues. Trimming took 4 bases from V and 2 from J; bases not matched to a gene: 8. Germline loops: CDR1 KGHSH, CDR2 LQKENI. The CDR3 DNA is TGTGCCAGCTCACTCAAACCCCTAGCGGGGGCCTACAATGAGCAGTTCTTC. It encodes CASSLKPLAGAYNEQFF.

The rearrangement uses TRBV27 and TRBJ1-1; TRBD1 is a possible D gene (6 bases). Germline-derived CDR1 and CDR2 are MNHEY and SMNVEV (reference sequence). The CDR3 covers 17 residues. V was cut by 5 bases and J by 1 base, with 20 bases left in between. The CDR3 sequence: CASSQRGGDRGNTEAFF. DNA of the CDR3: TGTGCCAGCAGTCAAAGGGGGGGGGATAGAGGGAACACTGAAGCTTTCTTT.

This clone was seen a single time. This chain links TRBV29-1 with TRBJ2-2; maybe TRBD1 (6 bases). Between the trimmed V and J ends, which lost 4 bases and 3 bases, there was a span of 9 bases. The CDR3 loop spans 13 amino acids. Germline lookup yields CDR1 SQVTM and CDR2 ANQGSEA. The CDR3 loop is CSVVGHYTGELFF. Written as DNA, the CDR3 is TGCAGCGTTGTGGGACACTACACCGGGGAGCTGTTTTTT.

The CDR3: CASSLPGTGDTEAFF. The CDR3 nucleotides read TGTGCCAGCAGCCTACCCGGGACAGGGGACACTGAAGCTTTCTTT. The chain recombines TRBV7-9 with TRBJ1-1; 10 bases are a match to TRBD1. The V gene end was trimmed by 5 bases and the J gene end by 3 bases; junction bases not matched to a gene: 6. The germline V gene encodes CDR1 SEHNR and CDR2 FQNEAQ (reference sequence). This CDR3 comprises 15 residues.

V gene TRBV6-6 combines with J gene TRBJ1-5; D ambiguous. CDR3 size: 13 residues. Germline CDR1 and CDR2: MNHNY and SVGAGI (reference sequence). Trimming stripped 6 bases from V and 4 bases from J, with 10 bases between. CDR3 nucleotides: TGTGCCAGCAGGCCCCCCCGGAATCAGCCCCAGCATTTT. Residues: CASRPPRNQPQHF.

This chain connects TRBV6-5 to TRBJ2-1; D call uncertain. The ends were cut back, 2 bases at V and 5 bases at J, with 7 bases in the middle. Germline CDR1 is MNHEY and CDR2 is SVGAGI. This CDR3 comprises 13 residues. CDR3 region: CASSYQMDNEQFF. The CDR3 DNA is TGTGCCAGCAGTTACCAGATGGACAATGAGCAGTTCTTC.

This chain joins TRBV27 and TRBJ1-4; D is undetermined. The CDR3 is made up of 14 amino acids. Germline CDR1 and CDR2: MNHEY and SMNVEV (reference sequence). Trimming removed 6 bases from V and 4 bases from J, with 12 bases in between. The CDR3 DNA reads as TGTGCCAGCAGCCCCTTCAACGGTAATGAAAAACTGTTTTTT. Its translation is CASSPFNGNEKLFF.

The V gene is TRBV27, the J gene TRBJ2-1; 11 bases are shared with TRBD2. Germline values: CDR1 MNHEY, CDR2 SMNVEV (reference sequence). The CDR3 is 16 amino acids. V gave up 5 bases and J gave up 5 bases; unmatched junction bases: 8. CDR3 residues: CASSPPTGLADNEQFF. The CDR3 DNA is TGTGCCAGCAGTCCCCCGACGGGACTAGCGGACAATGAGCAGTTCTTC.

CDR3 amino acids: CASSLSWTGGTYEQYF. In nucleotides, the CDR3 is TGTGCCAGCAGTTTAAGTTGGACAGGGGGAACCTACGAGCAGTACTTC. The V and J genes are TRBV27 and TRBJ2-7, with TRBD1 matching over 10 bases. Trimming at V came to 2 bases and at J to 2 bases, leaving 6 bases not matched to a gene. The CDR3 sequence is 16 residues long. Looked up from germline, CDR1 is MNHEY and CDR2 is SMNVEV (reference sequence).

This clone has only one observation. The V gene is TRBV5-8, the J gene TRBJ2-7; maybe TRBD1 (5 bases). V was trimmed by 2 bases and J by 1 base, leaving 7 bases between them. CDR1 is SGHTS, CDR2 YDEGEE, per germline. The CDR3 totals 13 residues. Written as DNA, the CDR3 is TGTGCCAGCAGCTTTAGGGGATCCTACGAGCAGTACTTC. As protein: CASSFRGSYEQYF.

The genes are TRBV9 and TRBJ2-1; 10 bases map to TRBD2. V lost 4 bases, J lost 9 bases, and 13 bases stayed unmatched. CDR1 and CDR2 from the germline V gene are SGDLS and YYNGEE. CDR3 length: 16 amino acids. CDR3 amino acids: CASSPRGLAEKAEQFF. In nucleotides, the CDR3 is TGTGCCAGCAGCCCACGAGGACTAGCGGAGAAGGCTGAGCAGTTCTTC.

This clone has a single count. The chain couples TRBV29-1 to TRBJ2-7; a weak D match, TRBD1 (8 bases). V shed 1 base and J shed 8 bases, with 30 bases lying between them. The CDR3 runs to 18 residues. CDR1 is SQVTM and CDR2 is ANQGSEA in the germline V gene. CDR3 coding DNA: TGCAGCGTTGAAGGTTGGGGAGGGGCAGGACAGGGATTCCTCCAGCAGTACTTC. Amino acids: CSVEGWGGAGQGFLQQYF.

The rearrangement joins TRBV7-6 to TRBJ2-5; D gene unclear. The CDR3 has 14 residues. Germline-derived CDR1 and CDR2 are SGHVS and FNYEAQ. The V and J ends lost 5 bases and 0 bases respectively, with 10 bases between them. The CDR3 loop is CASSPNTHQETQYF. The CDR3 DNA sequence: TGTGCCAGCAGCCCCAACACCCACCAAGAGACCCAGTACTTC.

J is TRBJ2-5 and V is TRBV28, with D possibly matching TRBD2 (5 bases). CDR3 length: 14 residues. Germline assignment: CDR1 MDHEN and CDR2 SYDVKM. V lost 3 bases to trimming and J lost 2 bases, with 10 bases between them. The CDR3 reads CASSFSPGQETQYF. CDR3 nucleotide sequence: TGTGCCAGCAGTTTTTCTCCGGGGCAAGAGACCCAGTACTTC.

This chain links TRBV28 with TRBJ2-7; D ambiguous. This CDR3 is built from 14 residues. In germline, CDR1 is MDHEN, CDR2 SYDVKM. Trimming cost V 3 bases and J 3 bases, with 12 bases left between them. CDR3 sequence reads: CASSFPETNYEQYF. For the CDR3, the DNA is TGTGCCAGCAGTTTCCCCGAAACTAACTACGAGCAGTACTTC.

In this sample, this clone turned up a few times. V and J are TRBV18 and TRBJ2-2; TRBD2 aligns across 9 bases. Germline V gene lookup returns CDR1 KGHSH and CDR2 LQKENI. This CDR3 comprises 15 residues. V shed 5 bases, J shed 3 bases, and the junction held 4 bases outside the gene matches. Here the CDR3 reads CASSVLAGDTGELFF. The CDR3 DNA is TGTGCCAGCTCAGTACTAGCGGGCGACACCGGGGAGCTGTTTTTT. Full variable domain (remainder filled in from reference TRBV18 and TRBJ2-2): NAGVMQNPRHLVRRRGQEARLRCSPMKGHSHVYWYRQLPEEGLKFMVYLQKENIIDESGMPKERFSAEFPKEGPSILRIQQVVRGDSAAYFCASSVLAGDTGELFFGEGSRLTVL.

The chain is built from TRBV4-3 and TRBJ2-7; a weak D match, TRBD2 (6 bases). Germline V lookup: CDR1 LGHNA, CDR2 YSLEER. The ends were cut back, 2 bases at V and 8 bases at J, with 16 bases in the middle. This CDR3 is built from 14 residues. The CDR3 DNA is TGCGCCAGCAGCCAATCTAGCGCCAGCGTGAAGCAGTACTTC. This gives the protein CASSQSSASVKQYF.

The CDR3 DNA is TGCGCCAGCAGCCAAGAAGAGGGTGCGTACGAGCAGTACTTC. As protein: CASSQEEGAYEQYF. This rearrangement joins TRBV4-1 to TRBJ2-7, with D perhaps matching TRBD2 (5 bases). The CDR3 is made up of 14 amino acids. From germline, CDR1 is MGHRA and CDR2 YSYEKL. V lost 0 bases and J 4 bases, leaving 10 bases between the germline ends.